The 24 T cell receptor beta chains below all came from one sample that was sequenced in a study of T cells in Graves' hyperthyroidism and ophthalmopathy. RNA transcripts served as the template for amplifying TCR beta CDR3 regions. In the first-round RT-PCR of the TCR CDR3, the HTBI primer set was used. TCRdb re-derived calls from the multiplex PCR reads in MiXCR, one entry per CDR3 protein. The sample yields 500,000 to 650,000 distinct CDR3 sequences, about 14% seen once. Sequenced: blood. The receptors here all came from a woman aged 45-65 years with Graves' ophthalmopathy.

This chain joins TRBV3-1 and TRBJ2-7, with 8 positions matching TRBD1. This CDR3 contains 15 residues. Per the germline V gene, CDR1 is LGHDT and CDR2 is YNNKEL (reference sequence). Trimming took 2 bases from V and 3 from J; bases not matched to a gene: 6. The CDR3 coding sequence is TGTGCCAGCAGCCAAAATCCCGGGACAGGCTACGAGCAGTACTTC. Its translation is CASSQNPGTGYEQYF.

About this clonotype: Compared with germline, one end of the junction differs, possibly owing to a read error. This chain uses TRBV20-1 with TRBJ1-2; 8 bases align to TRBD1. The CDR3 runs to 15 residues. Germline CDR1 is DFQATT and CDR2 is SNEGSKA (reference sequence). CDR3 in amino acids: CSARGIQGVNYGYTF. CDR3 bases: TGCAGTGCTAGAGGAATACAGGGGGTAAACTACGGCTACACCTTC.

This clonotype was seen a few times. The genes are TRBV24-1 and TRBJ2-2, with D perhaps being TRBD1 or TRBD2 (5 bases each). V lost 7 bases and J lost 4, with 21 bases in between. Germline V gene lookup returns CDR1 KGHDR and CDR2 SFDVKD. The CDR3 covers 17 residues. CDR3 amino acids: CATSEGRGAGVTGELFF. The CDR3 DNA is TGTGCCACCAGCGAGGGACGGGGAGCCGGCGTCACCGGGGAGCTGTTTTTT.

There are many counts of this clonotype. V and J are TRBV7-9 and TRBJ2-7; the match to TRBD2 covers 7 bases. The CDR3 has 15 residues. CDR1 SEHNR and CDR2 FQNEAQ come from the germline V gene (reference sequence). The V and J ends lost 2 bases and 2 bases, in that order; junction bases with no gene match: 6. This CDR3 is CASSLLGTTAYEQYF. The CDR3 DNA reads TGTGCCAGCAGCTTATTAGGGACTACTGCCTACGAGCAGTACTTC.

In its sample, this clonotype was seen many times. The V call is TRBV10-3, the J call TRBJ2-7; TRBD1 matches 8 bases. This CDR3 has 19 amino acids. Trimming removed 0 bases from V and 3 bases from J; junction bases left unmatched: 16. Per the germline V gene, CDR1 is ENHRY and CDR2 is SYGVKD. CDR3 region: CAISESQVKRTGNLYEQYF. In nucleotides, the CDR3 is TGTGCCATCAGTGAGTCCCAAGTTAAACGGACAGGGAACCTCTACGAGCAGTACTTC.

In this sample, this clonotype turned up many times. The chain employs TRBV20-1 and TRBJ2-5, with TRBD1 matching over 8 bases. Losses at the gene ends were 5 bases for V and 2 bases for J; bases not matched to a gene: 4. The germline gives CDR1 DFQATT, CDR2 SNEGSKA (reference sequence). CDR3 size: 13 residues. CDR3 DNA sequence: TGCAGTGCTGAATACAGGGGGCAAGAGACCCAGTACTTC. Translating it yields CSAEYRGQETQYF.

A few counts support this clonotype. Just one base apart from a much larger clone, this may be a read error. CDR3: CASSQGTGHTF. CDR3 sequence (DNA): TGTGCCAGCAGTCAGGGTACTGGCCACACCTTC. The J gene is TRBJ1-2, the V gene TRBV2; maybe TRBD1 (5 bases). From germline, CDR1 is SNHLY and CDR2 FYNNEI. This CDR3 spans 11 amino acids.

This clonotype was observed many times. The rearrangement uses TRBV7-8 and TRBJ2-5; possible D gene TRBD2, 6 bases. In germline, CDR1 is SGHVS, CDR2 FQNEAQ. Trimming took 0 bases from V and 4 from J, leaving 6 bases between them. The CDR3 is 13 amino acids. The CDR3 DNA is TGTGCCAGCAGCTTAGCGCGGGGAGAGACCCAGTACTTC. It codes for CASSLARGETQYF.

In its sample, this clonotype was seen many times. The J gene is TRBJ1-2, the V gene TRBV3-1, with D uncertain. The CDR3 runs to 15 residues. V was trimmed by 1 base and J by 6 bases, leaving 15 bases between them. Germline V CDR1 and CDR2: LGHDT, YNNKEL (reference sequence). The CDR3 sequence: CASSQGLAVVNGYTF. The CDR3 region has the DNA TGTGCCAGCAGCCAAGGTTTGGCGGTAGTAAATGGCTACACCTTC.

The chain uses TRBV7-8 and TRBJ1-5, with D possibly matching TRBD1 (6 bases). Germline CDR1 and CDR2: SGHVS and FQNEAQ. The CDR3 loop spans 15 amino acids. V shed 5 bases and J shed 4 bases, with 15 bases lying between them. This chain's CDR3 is CASSKQGLRNQPQHF. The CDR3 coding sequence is TGTGCCAGCAGCAAACAGGGCTTACGGAATCAGCCCCAGCATTTT.

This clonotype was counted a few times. The CDR3 loop reads CASSLVKGRAHTEAFF. The CDR3 nucleotides are TGTGCCAGCAGCTTAGTGAAGGGGCGGGCGCACACTGAAGCTTTCTTT. The V call is TRBV7-9, the J call TRBJ1-1, with a weak D call TRBD1 (5 bases). Germline CDR1 and CDR2: SEHNR and FQNEAQ (reference sequence). V dropped 1 base and J dropped 3 bases, with 15 bases sitting between them. The CDR3 sequence is 16 residues long.

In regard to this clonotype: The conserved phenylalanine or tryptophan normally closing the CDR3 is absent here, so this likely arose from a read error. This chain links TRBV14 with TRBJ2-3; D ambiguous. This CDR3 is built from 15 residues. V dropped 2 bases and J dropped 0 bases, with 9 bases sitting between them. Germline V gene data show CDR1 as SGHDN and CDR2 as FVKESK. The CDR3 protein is CASSQPGLSTDTQYS. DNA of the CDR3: TGTGCCAGCAGCCAACCGGGCCTAAGCACAGATACGCAGTATTCT.

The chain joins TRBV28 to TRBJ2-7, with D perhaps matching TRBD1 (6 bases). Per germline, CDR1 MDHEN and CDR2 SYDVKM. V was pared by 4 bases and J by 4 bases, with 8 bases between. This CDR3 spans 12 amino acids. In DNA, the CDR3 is TGTGCCAGCAGTTGGACAGTTTACGAGCAGTACTTC. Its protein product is CASSWTVYEQYF.

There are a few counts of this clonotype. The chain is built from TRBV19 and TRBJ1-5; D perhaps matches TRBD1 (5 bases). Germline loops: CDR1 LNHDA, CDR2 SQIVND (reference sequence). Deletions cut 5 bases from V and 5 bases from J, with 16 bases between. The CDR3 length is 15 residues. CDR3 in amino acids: CASSSGTLGYQPQHF. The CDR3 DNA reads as TGTGCCAGTAGTTCTGGGACGCTCGGCTATCAGCCCCAGCATTTT.

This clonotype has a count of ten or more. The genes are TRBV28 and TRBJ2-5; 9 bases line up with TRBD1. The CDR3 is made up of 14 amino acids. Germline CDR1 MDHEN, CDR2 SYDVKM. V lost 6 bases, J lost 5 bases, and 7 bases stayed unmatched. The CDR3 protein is CASRRTGAGETQYF. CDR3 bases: TGTGCCAGCAGACGGACAGGGGCGGGGGAGACCCAGTACTTC.

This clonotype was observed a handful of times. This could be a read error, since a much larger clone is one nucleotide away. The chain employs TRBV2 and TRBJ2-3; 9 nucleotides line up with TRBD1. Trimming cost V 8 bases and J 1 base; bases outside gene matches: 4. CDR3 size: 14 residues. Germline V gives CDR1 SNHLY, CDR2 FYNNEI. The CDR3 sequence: CASFRDRGTDTQYF. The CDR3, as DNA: TGTGCCAGCTTTCGGGACAGGGGCACAGATACGCAGTATTTT. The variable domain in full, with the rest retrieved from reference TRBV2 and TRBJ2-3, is EPEVTQTPSHQVTQMGQEVILRCVPISNHLYFYWYRQILGQKVEFLVSFYNNEISEKSEIFDDQFSVERPDGSNFTLKIRSTKLEDSAMYFCASFRDRGTDTQYFGPGTRLTVL.

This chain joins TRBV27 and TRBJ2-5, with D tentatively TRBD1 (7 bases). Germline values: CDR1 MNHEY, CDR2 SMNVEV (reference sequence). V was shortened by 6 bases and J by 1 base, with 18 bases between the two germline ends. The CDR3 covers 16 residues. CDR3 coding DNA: TGTGCCAGCAGACGGGGAGGAGGGACAGCCCAAGAGACCCAGTACTTC. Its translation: CASRRGGGTAQETQYF.

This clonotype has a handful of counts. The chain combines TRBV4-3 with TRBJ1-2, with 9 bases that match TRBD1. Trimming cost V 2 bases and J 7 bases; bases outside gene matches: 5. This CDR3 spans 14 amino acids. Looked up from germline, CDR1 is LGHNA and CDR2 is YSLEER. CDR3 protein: CASSQPGQGPGYTF. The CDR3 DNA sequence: TGCGCCAGCAGCCAACCGGGACAGGGTCCTGGCTACACCTTC.

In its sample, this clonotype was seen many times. This CDR3 is CASSGLRETQYF. Here the CDR3 DNA reads TGTGCCAGCAGCGGCTTGAGGGAGACCCAGTACTTC. The J gene is TRBJ2-5, the V gene TRBV5-6, with D hard to call. This CDR3 is built from 12 residues. Germline V gene sequence: CDR1 SGHDT, CDR2 YYEEEE. V lost 4 bases to trimming and J lost 5 bases, with 9 bases between them.

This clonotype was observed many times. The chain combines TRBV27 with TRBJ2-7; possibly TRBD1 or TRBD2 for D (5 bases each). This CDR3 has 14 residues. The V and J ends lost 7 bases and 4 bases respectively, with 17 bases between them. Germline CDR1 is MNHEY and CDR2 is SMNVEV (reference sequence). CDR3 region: CASTALGVPYEQYF. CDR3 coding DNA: TGTGCCAGCACCGCCCTGGGGGTCCCGTACGAGCAGTACTTC.

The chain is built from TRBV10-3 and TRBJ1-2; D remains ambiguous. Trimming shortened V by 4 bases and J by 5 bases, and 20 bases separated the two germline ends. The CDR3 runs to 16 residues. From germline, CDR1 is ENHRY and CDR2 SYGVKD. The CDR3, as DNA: TGTGCCATCAGTGTAGAGGGCAAACACCCTGTTTATGGCTACACCTTC. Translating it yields CAISVEGKHPVYGYTF.

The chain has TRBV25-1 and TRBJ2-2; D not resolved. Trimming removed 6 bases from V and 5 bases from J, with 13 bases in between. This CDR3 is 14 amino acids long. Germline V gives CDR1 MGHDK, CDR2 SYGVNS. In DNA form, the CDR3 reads TGTGCCAGCAGGCCCCCCAAGAATACCGGGGAGCTGTTTTTT. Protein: CASRPPKNTGELFF.

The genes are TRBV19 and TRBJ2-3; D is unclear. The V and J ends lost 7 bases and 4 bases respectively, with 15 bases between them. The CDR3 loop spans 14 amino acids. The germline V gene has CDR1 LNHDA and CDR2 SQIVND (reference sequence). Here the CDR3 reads CASTLGQASDTQYF. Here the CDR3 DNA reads TGTGCCAGTACCTTAGGGCAGGCGTCAGATACGCAGTATTTT.

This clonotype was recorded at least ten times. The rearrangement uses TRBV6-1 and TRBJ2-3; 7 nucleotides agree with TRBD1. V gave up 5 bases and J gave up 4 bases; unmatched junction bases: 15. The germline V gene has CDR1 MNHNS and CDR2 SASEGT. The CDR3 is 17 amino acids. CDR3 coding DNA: TGTGCCAGCAGTTATCGGCGACAGGGTAATATCGCAGATACGCAGTATTTT. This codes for CASSYRRQGNIADTQYF.